The 15 T cell receptor beta chains reported below all come from one sample, sequenced in a study of blood T cell repertoires in COVID-19. Profiling relied on immunoSEQ multiplex PCR, and the TCRdb table lists in-frame clones only, not all of them. The sample has 150,000 or so clones, about 74% seen once; the top ten hold 3%. The sequenced sample was peripheral blood. These receptors all come from a woman aged 80 or older with acute or convalescent COVID-19.

The V gene is TRBV4-2, the J gene TRBJ2-5, with TRBD2 identical over 12 bases. Germline values: CDR1 LGHNA, CDR2 YNFKEQ. V trimming: 1 base; J trimming: 4 bases; junction bases outside the gene matches: 7. This CDR3 comprises 17 residues. Here the CDR3 reads CASSQVLAGGAGETQYF. CDR3 DNA sequence: TGTGCCAGCAGCCAAGTACTAGCGGGAGGTGCGGGAGAGACCCAGTACTTC.

The V and J genes are TRBV7-2 and TRBJ1-4; 7 bases match TRBD1. J gave up 8 bases and V 2 bases, and 11 bases lay outside the gene matches. CDR3 size: 16 residues. The germline V gene encodes CDR1 SGHTA and CDR2 FQGNSA. For the CDR3, the DNA is TGTGCCAGCAGCTTAATGCAAAGGGGGCGAGGGGAAAAACTGTTTTTT. As protein: CASSLMQRGRGEKLFF.

V and J are TRBV30 and TRBJ1-5, with a weak D call TRBD1 (5 bases). Germline V gene sequence: CDR1 GTSNPN, CDR2 SVGIG (reference sequence). Trimming left V 2 bases short and J 2 bases short, with 10 bases between. The CDR3 runs 14 residues. Here the CDR3 reads CAWSQGVGNQPQHF. CDR3 nucleotide sequence: TGTGCCTGGAGTCAGGGTGTCGGCAATCAGCCCCAGCATTTT. The variable domain in full, with the rest retrieved from reference TRBV30 and TRBJ1-5, is SQTIHQWPATLVQPVGSPLSLECTVEGTSNPNLYWYRQAAGRGLQLLFYSVGIGQISSEVPQNLSASRPQDRQFILSSKKLLLSDSGFYLCAWSQGVGNQPQHFGDGTRLSIL.

This clone has only a few counts. This chain links TRBV10-3 with TRBJ2-3, with D possibly being TRBD2 (5 bases). The CDR3 has 13 residues. With 6 bases removed from V and 0 bases from J, the gap between germline ends came to 7 bases. Germline loops: CDR1 ENHRY, CDR2 SYGVKD. CDR3 sequence: CAIRDFSTDTQYF. The CDR3 nucleotides are TGTGCCATCAGGGACTTTAGCACAGATACGCAGTATTTT.

The chain recombines TRBV3-1 (or the pseudogene TRBV3-2) with TRBJ2-5, with a tentative D call TRBD2 (7 bases). Looked up from germline, CDR1 is LGHDT and CDR2 is YNNKEL (reference sequence). V shed 4 bases and J shed 3 bases, with 21 bases lying between them. This CDR3 is built from 17 residues. The CDR3 loop reads CASSPRTGARGEETQYF. The CDR3, as DNA: TGTGCCAGCAGCCCCCGGACGGGGGCTCGGGGGGAAGAGACCCAGTACTTC.

The chain has TRBV9 and TRBJ2-7, with D maybe TRBD1 (7 bases). This CDR3 spans 16 amino acids. V lost 4 bases, J lost 0 bases, and 17 bases lay in between. The germline V gene encodes CDR1 SGDLS and CDR2 YYNGEE. The CDR3 region is CASSSPAGGHSYEQYF. CDR3 DNA: TGTGCCAGCAGCTCACCTGCAGGGGGGCACTCCTACGAGCAGTACTTC.

This clone was seen more than once but under ten times. V and J are TRBV3-1 (or the pseudogene TRBV3-2) and TRBJ2-5, with 9 bases matching TRBD1. CDR1 and CDR2 from the germline V gene are LGHDT and YNNKEL (reference sequence). Trimming removed 1 base from V and 3 bases from J; junction bases left unmatched: 9. The CDR3 loop spans 17 amino acids. CDR3 bases: TGTGCCAGCAGCCAAGCGTTAGGGACAGGGATGGAAGAGACCCAGTACTTC. It yields the protein CASSQALGTGMEETQYF.

V is TRBV30 and J is TRBJ2-5; 7 bases agree with TRBD1. This CDR3 is 14 amino acids long. Looked up from germline, CDR1 is GTSNPN and CDR2 is SVGIG (reference sequence). V lost 1 base, J lost 5 bases, and 7 bases stayed unmatched. This CDR3 is CAWSEGGLRETQYF. The CDR3 DNA sequence: TGTGCCTGGAGTGAAGGGGGCTTGAGGGAGACCCAGTACTTC.

The chain combines TRBV5-1 with TRBJ2-5, with no clear D. This CDR3 contains 14 residues. From germline, CDR1 is SGHRS and CDR2 YFSETQ. V lost 4 bases and J lost 0, with 10 bases in between. CDR3 DNA sequence: TGCGCCAGCAGCCCCGGGTACTACCAAGAGACCCAGTACTTC. As protein: CASSPGYYQETQYF.

J is TRBJ2-1 and V is TRBV7-9; 9 bases map to TRBD1. The germline CDR1 and CDR2 sequences are SEHNR and FQNEAQ (reference sequence). V lost 7 bases to trimming and J lost 5 bases; unmatched junction nucleotides: 3. The CDR3 length is 13 residues. The CDR3 loop is CASKQGANNEQFF. The CDR3 DNA is TGTGCCAGCAAACAGGGGGCAAACAATGAGCAGTTCTTC. Looking up the rest from reference TRBV7-9 and TRBJ2-1 gives the full variable domain: DTGVSQNPRHKITKRGQNVTFRCDPISEHNRLYWYRQTLGQGPEFLTYFQNEAQLEKSRLLSDRFSAERPKGSFSTLEIQRTEQGDSAMYLCASKQGANNEQFFGPGTRLTVL.

This clone was observed a handful of times. The V gene is TRBV27, the J gene TRBJ2-7; possible D gene TRBD2, 6 bases. Germline CDR1 is MNHEY and CDR2 is SMNVEV (reference sequence). V lost 1 base and J lost 4, with 14 bases in between. The CDR3 loop spans 15 amino acids. CDR3 in amino acids: CASSLWASANYEQYF. The CDR3 coding sequence is TGTGCCAGCAGTTTATGGGCTAGCGCTAATTACGAGCAGTACTTC.

The CDR3 DNA reads as TGTGCCAGCAACAGGGTCGGTAGCACCGGGGAGCTGTTTTTT. Its protein product is CASNRVGSTGELFF. This chain connects TRBV27 to TRBJ2-2; the D gene is possibly TRBD1 (6 bases). This CDR3 region has 14 residues. V lost 7 bases to trimming and J lost 4 bases, with 13 bases between them. Germline loops: CDR1 MNHEY, CDR2 SMNVEV (reference sequence).

This clone has just a few counts. Here the CDR3 reads CASSMSSYEQYF. DNA for the CDR3: TGTGCCTCCTCTATGAGCTCCTACGAGCAGTACTTC. The chain uses TRBV30 and TRBJ2-7; no reliable D call. Trimming removed 7 bases from V and 0 bases from J, with 10 bases in between. The CDR3 contains 12 residues. CDR1 is GTSNPN, CDR2 SVGIG, per germline (reference sequence). Based on the CDR3 plus reference TRBV30 and TRBJ2-7, the full variable domain is SQTIHQWPATLVQPVGSPLSLECTVEGTSNPNLYWYRQAAGRGLQLLFYSVGIGQISSEVPQNLSASRPQDRQFILSSKKLLLSDSGFYLCASSMSSYEQYFGPGTRLTVT.

The chain uses TRBV7-6 and TRBJ2-7, with a possible D match to TRBD1 (5 bases). V lost 4 bases, J lost 3 bases, and 10 bases lay in between. The CDR3 consists of 13 residues. Germline V gene lookup returns CDR1 SGHVS and CDR2 FNYEAQ. CDR3 amino acids: CASSSRGSYEQYF. The CDR3 nucleotides are TGTGCCAGCAGCTCAAGGGGAAGCTACGAGCAGTACTTC.

J is TRBJ2-1 and V is TRBV7-2; 10 bases fit TRBD1. V lost 3 bases and J lost 3; bases outside the gene matches: 2. Germline CDR1 and CDR2: SGHTA and FQGNSA. CDR3 length: 15 residues. The CDR3 DNA reads as TGTGCCAGCAGCTTCGGGACAGGGGACTACAATGAGCAGTTCTTC. Its protein is CASSFGTGDYNEQFF.